Shown below are 10 T cell receptor beta chains from a single sample sequenced in a study of cytomegalovirus exposure and HLA in healthy donors. PCR amplification relied on 60 Vbeta primers (plus 13 Jbeta primers). TCRdb's copy holds only in-frame clones and misses some; the assay was immunoSEQ multiplex PCR. Of some 150,000 clones listed, roughly four fifths were seen once; the top ten hold 4.3%. The sample comprised PBMCs. These receptors were collected from a man aged 35 to 55 in good health and CMV-seronegative.

The chain carries TRBV7-9 and TRBJ1-3; the D is unclear. This CDR3 is 15 amino acids long. The V gene lost 5 bases and the J gene lost 4 bases, with 15 bases spanning the gap. The germline CDR1 and CDR2 sequences are SEHNR and FQNEAQ (reference sequence). The DNA of the CDR3 is TGTGCCAGCAGCGCCCGGCGGGAGCTCGGAAACACCATATATTTT. This codes for CASSARRELGNTIYF.

The rearrangement joins TRBV5-1 to TRBJ1-6; D unclear. CDR3 size: 16 residues. V was shortened by 0 bases and J by 7 bases, with 14 bases between the two germline ends. Germline loops: CDR1 SGHRS, CDR2 YFSETQ. CDR3 protein: CASSLDRSPSNSPLHF. The CDR3 bases are TGCGCCAGCAGCTTGGATCGGTCCCCTTCAAATTCACCCCTCCACTTT.

This clone was recorded once. An end of the junction differs from the germline gene, which may be a read error. This sequence joins TRBV7-9 and TRBJ1-5, with TRBD1 as a possible D gene (6 bases). Germline assignment: CDR1 SEHNR and CDR2 FQNEAQ (reference sequence). The CDR3 spans 15 residues. This CDR3 is CSSSLAGAELNPQHF. CDR3 DNA sequence: TGTTCCAGCAGCTTAGCAGGGGCAGAGCTCAATCCCCAGCATTTT.

The chain couples TRBV27 to TRBJ2-7; 10 bases map to TRBD1. The V segment lost 4 bases and the J segment 6 bases; nucleotides outside the gene matches: 6. From germline, CDR1 is MNHEY and CDR2 SMNVEV (reference sequence). The CDR3 is 14 residues long. CDR3 bases: TGTGCCAGCAGTTCCGGGACAGGGGTGAGCGAGCAGTACTTC. Protein sequence: CASSSGTGVSEQYF.

This rearrangement joins TRBV6-1 to TRBJ1-1; D call uncertain. The length of the CDR3 is 15 residues. Trimming removed 4 bases at V and 4 bases at J, with 16 bases between. CDR1 MNHNS and CDR2 SASEGT come from the germline V gene. As DNA, the CDR3 is TGTGCCAGCAGTGCGGTCAAGGGAGGGAGCACTGAAGCTTTCTTT. This translates into CASSAVKGGSTEAFF.

This clone appeared a single time. This chain joins TRBV7-9 and TRBJ2-1; D is perhaps TRBD2 (5 bases). CDR1 and CDR2 (germline): SEHNR, FQNEAQ (reference sequence). The CDR3 runs to 15 residues. The ends were cut back, 3 bases at V and 5 bases at J, with 14 bases in the middle. This chain's CDR3 is CASSLSLETNNEQFF. CDR3 in DNA: TGTGCCAGCAGCTTGTCTCTGGAGACTAACAATGAGCAGTTCTTC.

The chain couples TRBV27 to TRBJ2-5, with D perhaps TRBD1 (6 bases). CDR3 length: 14 amino acids. The germline V gene encodes CDR1 MNHEY and CDR2 SMNVEV (reference sequence). V dropped 9 bases and J dropped 5 bases, with 19 bases sitting between them. For the CDR3, the DNA is TGTGCCAGTTCAGGGGTCCCCTCTGTTGAGACCCAGTACTTC. This translates into CASSGVPSVETQYF.

The chain couples TRBV28 to TRBJ1-2, with D possibly matching TRBD1 (5 bases). The CDR3 totals 14 residues. V was cut by 4 bases and J by 1 base, with 10 bases left in between. The germline V gene encodes CDR1 MDHEN and CDR2 SYDVKM. The CDR3 reads CASSYRTLNYGYTF. CDR3 DNA: TGTGCCAGCAGTTACAGGACGCTTAACTATGGCTACACCTTC.

The chain is built from TRBV30 and TRBJ1-2, with a tentative D call TRBD1 (6 bases). With 5 bases removed from V and 0 bases from J, the gap between germline ends came to 13 bases. Germline CDR1 is GTSNPN and CDR2 is SVGIG (reference sequence). This CDR3 is 14 amino acids long. The CDR3 DNA follows: TGTGCCTGGCAGGGGTCTATAACTAACTATGGCTACACCTTC. Its translation: CAWQGSITNYGYTF. The full variable domain, rest sourced from reference TRBV30 and TRBJ1-2, is SQTIHQWPATLVQPVGSPLSLECTVEGTSNPNLYWYRQAAGRGLQLLFYSVGIGQISSEVPQNLSASRPQDRQFILSSKKLLLSDSGFYLCAWQGSITNYGYTFGSGTRLTVV.

This clone was observed a single time. This chain uses TRBV19 with TRBJ2-3; maybe TRBD2 (5 bases). Trimming cost V 7 bases and J 5 bases, with 13 bases left between them. The CDR3 extends over 13 amino acids. The germline CDR1 and CDR2 sequences are LNHDA and SQIVND (reference sequence). CDR3 DNA: TGTGCCAGTAATGCCGGGATTGGAGATACGCAGTATTTT. Translated, it gives CASNAGIGDTQYF.